This record concerns one T cell receptor (beta chain) sequence. Its matching antigen is unknown. Libraries were prepared by immunoSEQ multiplex PCR; TCRdb keeps only in-frame clonotypes and omits some of them. The sample includes 180,000 or so clones, approximately 94% seen only once; the top ten take approximately 0.6%. The source of the sample is a study of T cell responses to AZD1222 COVID-19 vaccine. Overall study findings and caveats: Close to half of spike-specific TCRs reportedly recognize unmutated variant regions. Most donors were white British, females outnumbered males, and clonal diversity was possibly underestimated.

Between the trimmed V and J ends, which lost 5 bases and 7 bases, there was a span of 17 bases. The CDR3 spans 15 residues. Germline V gives CDR1 SGHVS, CDR2 FQNEAQ. This clonotype was obtained from an adult in good health. J is TRBJ2-2 and V is TRBV7-8; a weak D match, TRBD1 (6 bases). The sample consisted of peripheral blood, taken on day 0 of AZD1222 vaccination. The CDR3: CASSRMGAGGGELFF. CDR3 nucleotide sequence: TGTGCCAGCAGCCGCATGGGGGCGGGCGGCGGGGAGCTGTTTTTT.